This T cell receptor beta chain was documented in a study of blood T cell repertoires in COVID-19. The wider study: T cells, B-cell-depleted T cells, or PBMCs supplied cDNA or gDNA.

CDR3 size: 14 residues. Germline CDR1 MNHEY, CDR2 SVGAGI. The trim removed 7 bases at V and 7 bases at J, leaving 9 bases unmatched. How the authors handled the data: How many nucleated cells were present was estimated from reference gene primer amplification. Here immunoSEQ multiplex PCR was the method, and the copy in TCRdb shows in-frame clones only, minus some. The DNA was the basis for D and trimming; V, J and clone size are from that table. The repertoire holds about 230,000 clones, with 70% to 90% as singletons. The participants were between about 18 and 90 years old and came from some 23 US areas. Allocation to cohorts depended on clinical history reported by the participants.

This receptor was obtained from a man aged 18-30 years who had recovered from COVID-19. The material sequenced was PBMCs or T cells enriched from blood (not recorded which). The chain employs TRBV6-5 and TRBJ2-1, with TRBD1 matching 8 bases. CDR3 sequence reads: CASMRDRSRNEQFF. CDR3 sequence (DNA): TGTGCCAGCATGCGGGACAGGTCCAGAAATGAGCAGTTCTTC.